Reported below is one T cell receptor beta chain. The antigen this receptor binds is unknown. No much larger clone exists at a distance of one base, and base qualities are not known. These data originate in a study of T cell responses to AZD1222 COVID-19 vaccine (dated by TCRdb to the early 2020s). In the study overall: Because spike-specific TCR depth and breadth did not differ between the two schedules, AZD1222 recipients who got a second dose at roughly 4 weeks were pooled with those who got a second dose at roughly 12 weeks. A total of approximately 230 trial participants underwent TCR sequencing, of whom 207 received two doses of AZD1222 and around 26 received two doses of the MenACWY control vaccine. Enrollment into the trials was organized by age into subgroups of 18-55, 56-69 and 70-plus years, and those subgroups contained about 150, 27 and 61 TCR-sequenced participants, respectively. General findings and caveats noted by the study authors: Only a handful of AZD1222 recipients were SARS-CoV-2 seropositive at baseline, limiting conclusions about previously exposed vaccinees. Reportedly, almost half of the unique spike-specific TCRs recognized epitopes lying outside the regions that are mutated in the B.1.351 and B.1.1.7 variants. The 56-69-year group was small, and its depth increase did not reach significance, likely because of low power. No day 14 peak-response samples were available, so repertoires were characterized only after the peak T cell response. Most participants were white British and females outnumbered males, and the authors suggested that clonal diversity may have been underestimated. CD4 TCRs associated with the vaccine covered the entire spike protein, and the dominant responses were in regions 160-218 and 743-854. A significant rise in spike-specific TCR breadth and depth was observed after two AZD1222 doses relative to day 0 and relative to MenACWY recipients.

The CDR3 regions of human TCRbeta chains were analyzed by immunosequencing. The authors' analysis ran thus. Repertoire TCRs were matched against a reference library of SARS-CoV-2-specific TCRs generated with the MIRA antigen-specificity platform. Breadth meant the fraction of unique TCRs that were SARS-CoV-2-associated, whereas depth meant the fraction of total T cells that were SARS-CoV-2-associated. Using the MIRA data, every spike-specific TCR was mapped to the spike region that the TCR reacted to and assigned to either a CD4 or a CD8 class. Log10-transformed breadth and depth values were compared by one-way ANOVA with Sidak's multiple comparisons tests. TCRdb's version of the immuneACCESS table is confined to in-frame rearrangements and falls short of the full clone set. An unresolved V gene accounts for under half of the shortfall where checked; the remainder is of unknown origin. From that table come the V and J calls and clone size; the DNA was used to work out D and trimming. The sample table shows around 130,000 clones, and 86% are seen once. Jointly, the top ten make up 9% to 15% of the sample.

What this sample's time point label stands for: baseline before first vaccination. Vaccinee samples came from UK trials COV001 and COV002, including a single-blind randomized controlled phase 2/3 trial of AZD1222 (ChAdOx1 nCoV-19) in healthy adults. For TCRbeta chain sequencing, PBMC samples were collected from trial participants at day 0 and at day 28 after the second dose. This sequence was found in an adult in good health. This sample comprised peripheral blood, obtained on day 0 of AZD1222 vaccination.

At the DNA level, the sequence is TGCGCCAGCAGCTTGGGTGGTACAGCGGGGTACAATGAGCAGTTCTTC. It specifies CASSLGGTAGYNEQFF. The sequence links TRBV5-1 to TRBJ2-1; the junction holds 7 bases that match TRBD2. The germline V and J ends show losses of 0 bases and 4 bases respectively, and no gene match explains 7 bases of the junction. From a lookup of the germline V gene, CDR1 and CDR2 are SGHRS and YFSETQ. Including the terminal cysteine and phenylalanine, the CDR3 comprises 16 residues. Here the CDR3 DNA is all that survives: 48 bases in frame from base 1.